This TCR beta chain was recovered during a study of T cells in Graves' hyperthyroidism and ophthalmopathy. Exclusion criteria comprised uncontrolled infection, other autoimmune disease, pregnancy or lactation. Progressors' blood was drawn at hyperthyroidism diagnosis, before ophthalmopathy symptoms. This clonotype was picked up many times. As yet, its antigen is unknown. Trimming pared 3 bases from V and 6 bases from J, leaving 17 bases between. The CDR3 extends over 16 amino acids. From germline, CDR1 is KGHSH and CDR2 LQKENI. Amplification targeted TCR beta CDR3 regions from RNA transcripts. The study used the HTBI primer set for a first-round RT-PCR of the TCR CDR3. Each CDR3 protein gets one entry after TCRdb re-called the multiplex PCR reads with MiXCR. The sample gives approximately 600,000 distinct CDR3 sequences, about 14% of which show up once; more than 5% is in the top ten. Whole-study findings and limits: Most clonotypes that expanded in the thyroid above 0.001 also showed up in blood.

This chain links TRBV18 with TRBJ1-4; D gene unclear. This receptor was identified in a woman younger than 45 with Graves' hyperthyroidism that later progressed to Graves' ophthalmopathy. The sample was blood. The CDR3 spells CASSPTDGELDEKLFF. CDR3 coding DNA: TGTGCCAGCTCACCTACTGACGGGGAATTAGATGAAAAACTGTTTTTT.